Listed here are 7 T cell receptor beta chains from one sample, sequenced in a study of tumor-infiltrating lymphocytes in primary liver carcinoma. Co-extraction of both nucleic acids (RNA and DNA) used about 19-33 mg of unsorted bulk tissue. The authors made TCR beta cDNA from 400 to 600 ng total RNA with a constant-region primer. Investigators got TCR beta libraries out of three nested multiplex PCR rounds, done with slightly modified ARM-PCR. Running 9 to 11 cycles apiece, the first two PCR rounds relied on TRBV1-TRBV30 forward primers together with a C-beta reverse primer. TCRdb ran MiXCR on the multiplex PCR reads and lists one entry per CDR3 protein. The sample consists of 47,000 or so distinct CDR3 sequences, about three quarters of them appearing once. Material: liver tumor tissue from sampling region 3. Noted subset: tumor region T3, left-lateral pole. These receptors originate from a middle-aged man with primary liver carcinoma and hepatitis B virus infection.

Remarks on this clonotype: At one of its ends the junction is not consistent with the germline gene, which may arise from a read error. This chain links TRBV7-3 with TRBJ2-7; D possibly matches TRBD1 or TRBD2 (6 bases each). CDR3 length: 11 amino acids. The germline V gene has CDR1 SGHTA and CDR2 FQGTGA. The CDR3 spells CTSNRGRPQYF. Here the CDR3 DNA reads TGTACCAGCAACCGGGGGCGTCCTCAGTACTTC.

At least ten counts were recorded for this clonotype. The V call is TRBV5-4, the J call TRBJ2-1; D call uncertain. The V gene lost 2 bases and the J gene lost 7 bases, with 4 bases spanning the gap. This CDR3 contains 11 residues. CDR1 SGHNT and CDR2 YYREEE come from the germline V gene (reference sequence). CDR3 in amino acids: CASSLSNEQFF. CDR3 bases: TGTGCCAGCAGCTTAAGTAATGAGCAGTTCTTC. Supplemented by reference TRBV5-4 and TRBJ2-1, the full variable domain reads ETGVTQSPTHLIKTRGQQVTLRCSSQSGHNTVSWYQQALGQGPQFIFQYYREEENGRGNFPPRFSGLQFPNYSSELNVNALELDDSALYLCASSLSNEQFFGPGTRLTVL.

As to this clonotype: Possible read error: a much larger clone is one base away. This chain links TRBV5-1 with TRBJ2-3, with D perhaps TRBD1 (5 bases). Germline V CDR1 and CDR2: SGHRS, YFSETQ. The CDR3 contains 14 residues. CDR3 nucleotides: TGCGCCAGCAGCTTGTCAGGGTATGGGGATACGCAGTTTTTT. As protein: CASSLSGYGDTQFF.

This chain connects TRBV11-2 to TRBJ1-1; no clear D gene. V was cut by 5 bases and J by 4 bases, with 20 bases left in between. Germline lookup yields CDR1 SGHAT and CDR2 FQNNGV. The CDR3 is made up of 16 amino acids. The CDR3 region is CASSQDWVSALTEAFF. As DNA, the CDR3 is TGTGCCAGCAGCCAAGACTGGGTGTCGGCACTCACTGAAGCTTTCTTT.

The J gene is TRBJ2-1, the V gene TRBV6-6, with D uncertain. Looked up from germline, CDR1 is MNHNY and CDR2 is SVGAGI (reference sequence). The CDR3 spans 14 residues. Trimming pared 6 bases from V and 0 bases from J, leaving 9 bases between. In nucleotides, the CDR3 is TGTGCCAGCAGGAGCTGCTTCTCCTACAATGAGCAGTTCTTC. This gives the protein CASRSCFSYNEQFF.

V gene TRBV6-6 combines with J gene TRBJ1-1; D perhaps matches TRBD1 (5 bases). CDR3 length: 14 residues. The V end lost 7 bases, the J end lost 10 bases, and 22 bases lay between the germline ends. Germline lookup yields CDR1 MNHNY and CDR2 SVGAGI (reference sequence). This CDR3 is CASTRRQEGTLAFF. CDR3 DNA: TGTGCCAGCACCCGACGCCAAGAGGGGACTCTAGCTTTCTTT.

A note on this clonotype: The germline gene is not matched at one end of the junction; a read error may be the cause. V and J are TRBV4-1 and TRBJ2-1; D not resolved. Germline loops: CDR1 MGHRA, CDR2 YSYEKL. This CDR3 has 15 residues. CDR3 sequence (DNA): TGCACCAGCAGCCAAGACCGACCACCAGCCAATGAGCTGTTCTTC. The encoded protein is CTSSQDRPPANELFF.